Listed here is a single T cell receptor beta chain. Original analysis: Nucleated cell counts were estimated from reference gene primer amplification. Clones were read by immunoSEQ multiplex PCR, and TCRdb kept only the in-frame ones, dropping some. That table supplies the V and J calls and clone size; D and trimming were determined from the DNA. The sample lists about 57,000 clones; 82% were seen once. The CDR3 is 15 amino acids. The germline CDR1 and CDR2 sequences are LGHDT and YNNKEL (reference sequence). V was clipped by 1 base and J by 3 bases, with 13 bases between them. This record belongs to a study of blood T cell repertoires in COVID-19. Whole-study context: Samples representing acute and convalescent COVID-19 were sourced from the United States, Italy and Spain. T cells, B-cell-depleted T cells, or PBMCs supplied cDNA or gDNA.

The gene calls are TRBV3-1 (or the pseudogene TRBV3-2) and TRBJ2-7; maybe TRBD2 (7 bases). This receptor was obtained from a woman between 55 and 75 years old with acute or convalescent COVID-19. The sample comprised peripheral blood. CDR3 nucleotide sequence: TGTGCCAGCAGCCAAGCCGCGGGGGCCAGCTACGAGCAGTACTTC. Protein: CASSQAAGASYEQYF.